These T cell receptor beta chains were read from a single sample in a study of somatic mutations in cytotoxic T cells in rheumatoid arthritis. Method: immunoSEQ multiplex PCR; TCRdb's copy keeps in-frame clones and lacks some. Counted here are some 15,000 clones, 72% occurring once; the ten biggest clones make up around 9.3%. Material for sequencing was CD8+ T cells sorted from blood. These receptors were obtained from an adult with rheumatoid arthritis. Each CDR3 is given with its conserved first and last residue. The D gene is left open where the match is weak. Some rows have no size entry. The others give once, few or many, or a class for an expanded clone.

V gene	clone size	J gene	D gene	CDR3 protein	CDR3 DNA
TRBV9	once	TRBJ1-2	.	CASSSNGGYTF	TGTGCCAGCTCCTCTAATGGTGGCTACACCTTC
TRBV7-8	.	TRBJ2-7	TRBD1	CASSSSRPGQGIEHEQYF	TGTGCCAGCAGCTCAAGCCGCCCGGGACAGGGAATCGAGCACGAGCAGTACTTC
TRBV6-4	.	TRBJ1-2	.	CASIPWEGGGYTF	TGTGCCAGCATTCCTTGGGAGGGTGGCGGCTACACCTTC
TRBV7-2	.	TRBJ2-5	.	CASSTYRGGQETQYF	TGTGCCAGCAGCACTTACAGGGGAGGCCAAGAGACCCAGTACTTC
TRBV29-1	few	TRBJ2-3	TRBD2	CSCYISGGVTDTQYF	TGCAGCTGCTATATAAGCGGGGGAGTGACAGATACGCAGTATTTT
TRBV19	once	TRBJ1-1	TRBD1	CASKYQGGTEAFF	TGTGCCAGTAAATACCAGGGGGGGACTGAAGCTTTCTTT
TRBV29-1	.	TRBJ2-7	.	CSGLRDQNEQYF	TGCAGCGGCCTCCGAGATCAAAACGAGCAGTACTTC
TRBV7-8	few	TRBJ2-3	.	CASSWGVGTDTQYF	TGTGCCAGCAGCTGGGGGGTCGGAACAGATACGCAGTATTTT
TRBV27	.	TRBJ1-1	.	CASSSGDTTTEAFF	TGTGCCAGCAGTTCGGGGGACACAACTACTGAAGCTTTCTTT
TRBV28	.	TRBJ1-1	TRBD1	CASSRLQGMNTEAFF	TGTGCCAGCAGTCGGCTACAGGGGATGAACACTGAAGCTTTCTTT
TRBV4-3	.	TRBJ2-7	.	CASSQVGGDYEQYF	TGCGCCAGCAGCCAAGTGGGAGGAGACTACGAGCAGTACTTC
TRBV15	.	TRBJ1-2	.	CATSREGPYGYTF	TGTGCCACCAGCAGAGAGGGGCCTTATGGCTACACCTTC